In this sample, the clone carrying this T cell receptor beta chain turned up a few times. Its antigen is unknown. This entry comes from a study of T-cell reconstitution after alpha-beta-depleted transplantation in children. Whole-study findings and limits: Diversity of TCRbeta at day 60 was high in some patients, arising from surviving recipient T cells and thymic progenitors. Diversity and T-cell counts at one year after transplant derived mostly from new T cells. As was reported, about two months after transplant, alpha-beta T cells came from several hundred expanded graft clones.

Unique molecular identifiers were incorporated during preparation of the TCRbeta library. TCRdb processed the PCR reads anew with MiXCR; each CDR3 protein has one entry. The table includes approximately 250,000 distinct CDR3 sequences, about 26% detected once. The V end lost 7 bases, the J end lost 8 bases, and 10 bases lay between the germline ends. The germline CDR1 and CDR2 sequences are SGHDT and YYEEEE. This CDR3 contains 11 residues. This clonotype originated in a girl aged 2-10 years with Fanconi anemia, due to receive a stem cell transplant. The sample here was PBMCs, taken before TCRalphabeta/CD19-depleted stem cell transplant. The chain joins TRBV5-6 to TRBJ2-1; D ambiguous. The CDR3 is CASGIGYEQFF. The CDR3 coding sequence is TGTGCCAGCGGAATAGGGTATGAGCAGTTCTTC.